The 2 T cell receptor beta chains below all came from one sample that was sequenced in a study of circulating tumor DNA in untreated peripheral T-cell lymphoma. The assay was immunoSEQ multiplex PCR, and TCRdb's table has in-frame clones only and misses some. The sample includes about 8,500 clones, roughly 85% of them seen just once. The sequencing sample was made of tumor tissue. These receptor sequences come from a human donor with peripheral T-cell lymphoma.

The chain couples TRBV28 to TRBJ1-1; 8 bases map to TRBD1. CDR3 length equals 14 residues. The J segment lost 4 bases and the V segment lost 2 bases, leaving 3 bases of the junction unmatched. Germline V gene sequence: CDR1 MDHEN, CDR2 SYDVKM. DNA for the CDR3: TGTGCCAGCAGTTTAATCGACAGGGGCACTGAAGCTTTCTTT. It yields the protein CASSLIDRGTEAFF.

The chain links TRBV18 to TRBJ1-3; D gene unclear. The CDR3 length is 15 residues. V lost 6 bases to trimming and J lost 0 bases, with 12 bases between them. The V gene's germline CDR1 is KGHSH and CDR2 LQKENI. CDR3 amino acids: CASSPQSNSGNTIYF. The CDR3 DNA reads TGTGCCAGCTCTCCGCAGTCAAACTCTGGAAACACCATATATTTT.